The following is a TCR beta chain sequence with its context. In the authors' workflow: The authors estimated nucleated cell counts from reference gene primer amplification. Some clones are missing from TCRdb's copy, which holds only in-frame ones; the method was immunoSEQ multiplex PCR. The V and J calls and clone size are taken from that table; D and trimming were inferred from the DNA. The repertoire holds around 140,000 clones, with just under 85% as singletons. Recruits, aged about 18 to 95 years, lived in 24 US areas. Participants were placed into cohorts based on the clinical history they reported. The data were taken from a study of blood T cell repertoires in COVID-19. Study as a whole: T cells, B-cell-depleted T cells, or PBMCs provided the cDNA or gDNA that served as material.

Germline V gene lookup returns CDR1 SEHNR and CDR2 FQNEAQ (reference sequence). V lost 4 bases to trimming and J lost 0 bases, with 17 bases between them. This CDR3 region has 17 residues. This sequence joins TRBV7-9 and TRBJ2-3; no clear D. Material: PBMCs or T cells enriched from blood (not recorded which). The receptor was isolated from a woman aged 45-59 years with acute COVID-19. The CDR3 bases are TGTGCCAGCAGCTCACCCACCTCGGTCTCTAGCACAGATACGCAGTATTTT. Its translation is CASSSPTSVSSTDTQYF.